The present TCR beta chain was sequenced within a study of CXCR3-negative and CXCR3-positive naive CD8 T cells. Overall study findings and caveats: TRB CDR3s were more hydrophobic in CXCR3-positive than in CXCR3-negative naive cells.

To note about this clonotype: Its cognate antigen is unknown.

Libraries were UMI-labeled 5' RACE TRB cDNA. TCRdb reworked the 5' RACE reads into one entry per CDR3 protein, no DNA. The repertoire table contains some 150,000 distinct CDR3 sequences. Germline V lookup: CDR1 MRHNA, CDR2 SNTAGT. The length of the CDR3 is 14 residues. The TCR was taken from a human donor in good health. Some clones in this sample may be carry-over from other donors' samples. The sequenced sample consisted of naive CXCR3+ CD8+ T cells from blood. Stated subset: CD45RO-CCR7+CD27+CD95- naive CD8+ T cells expressing CXCR3 (TNR3+). The gene calls are TRBV6-4 and TRBJ2-2; TCRdb proposes TRBD1, but this gene call is untestable without DNA. The CDR3 region is CASSLAPGTGELFF.